The text below deals with one TCR beta chain. The CDR3 extends over 15 amino acids. Trimming cost V 2 bases and J 4 bases, with 12 bases left between them. Per germline, CDR1 SGDLS and CDR2 YYNGEE. The data were taken from a study of blood T cell repertoires in COVID-19. Study details: Samples representing acute and convalescent COVID-19 were sourced from the United States, Italy and Spain. Sources were T cells, B-cell-depleted T cells, or PBMCs; the material itself was cDNA or gDNA.

Generated by immunoSEQ multiplex PCR, the TCRdb table keeps only in-frame clones and is missing some. The sample includes 150,000 to 200,000 clones, roughly 70% seen only once; the top ten take about 3%. The V gene is TRBV9, the J gene TRBJ2-2, with a possible D match to TRBD1 (5 bases). The TCR originated in a woman of 80 years or more with acute or convalescent COVID-19. Sequenced input: peripheral blood. The CDR3 here is CASSVSGLVTGELFF. The DNA for the CDR3 is TGTGCCAGCAGCGTCTCAGGGTTGGTCACCGGGGAGCTGTTTTTT.